Listed below are T cell receptor beta chains from one sample, sequenced in a study of cytomegalovirus exposure and HLA in healthy donors. Profiling relied on immunoSEQ multiplex PCR, and the TCRdb table lists in-frame clones only, not all of them. The sample carries some 120,000 clones, around 80% recorded once. Source material: PBMCs. All receptors come from a young man in good health and CMV-seropositive. The CDR3 runs from the conserved cysteine through the conserved F or W. The order of the fields is CDR3 length, J gene, clone size, V gene, D gene, CDR3 DNA, CDR3 protein. D genes are given only for firm matches. Only some rows state a clone size, as once, few, many or a class for expanded clones.

cdr3_length: 14
j_call: TRBJ2-1
clone_size: once
v_call: TRBV19
d_call: TRBD2
cdr3_nt: TGTGCCAGTAGCCCCGGACTAGCGGGGTATGAGCAGTTCTTC
cdr3_aa: CASSPGLAGYEQFF

cdr3_length: 15
j_call: TRBJ2-7
clone_size: .
v_call: TRBV28
d_call: TRBD1
cdr3_nt: TGTGCCACCCTTGGAGGACAGGACCCGAAGGGCGAGCAGTACTTC
cdr3_aa: CATLGGQDPKGEQYF

cdr3_length: 15
j_call: TRBJ1-5
clone_size: .
v_call: TRBV5-1
d_call: .
cdr3_nt: TGCGCCAGCAGCTGGGAGGGGGGCGCCAATCAGCCCCAGCATTTT
cdr3_aa: CASSWEGGANQPQHF

cdr3_length: 11
j_call: TRBJ2-1
clone_size: .
v_call: TRBV15
d_call: .
cdr3_nt: TGTGCCACCAGGGGAGGTAATGAGCAGTTCTTC
cdr3_aa: CATRGGNEQFF

cdr3_length: 18
j_call: TRBJ1-1
clone_size: few
v_call: TRBV10-3
d_call: TRBD1
cdr3_nt: TGTGCCATCAGTGAGTCGAACAGGGGGTCGGCTCAGAACACTGAAGCTTTCTTT
cdr3_aa: CAISESNRGSAQNTEAFF

cdr3_length: 14
j_call: TRBJ1-2
clone_size: .
v_call: TRBV7-9
d_call: TRBD1
cdr3_nt: TGTGCCAGCAGCTCGGGACAGCCCCCCTATGGCTACACCTTC
cdr3_aa: CASSSGQPPYGYTF

cdr3_length: 13
j_call: TRBJ1-2
clone_size: .
v_call: TRBV14
d_call: .
cdr3_nt: TGTGCCAGCAGCCTAGCAGGGATTGGAGGCTACACCTTC
cdr3_aa: CASSLAGIGGYTF

cdr3_length: 14
j_call: TRBJ2-7
clone_size: .
v_call: TRBV30
d_call: .
cdr3_nt: TGTGCCTGGAGCTCTGGACTGGCTTTGGGCGAGCAGTACTTC
cdr3_aa: CAWSSGLALGEQYF

cdr3_length: 12
j_call: TRBJ2-3
clone_size: .
v_call: TRBV10-1
d_call: .
cdr3_nt: TGCGCCAGCAGCAAAGACGGAGGTACGCAGTATTTT
cdr3_aa: CASSKDGGTQYF

cdr3_length: 12
j_call: TRBJ2-7
clone_size: .
v_call: TRBV15
d_call: TRBD1
cdr3_nt: TGTGCCACCAGGGGGGACAGCTACGAGCAGTACTTC
cdr3_aa: CATRGDSYEQYF

cdr3_length: 14
j_call: TRBJ2-3
clone_size: .
v_call: TRBV7-6
d_call: TRBD2
cdr3_nt: TGTGCCAGCAGCCGCAAGAGGGAGGGGGATACGCAGTATTTT
cdr3_aa: CASSRKREGDTQYF